A selection of T cell receptor beta chains follows, all from one sample in a study of T cell responses to AZD1222 COVID-19 vaccine. TCRdb's table, derived via immunoSEQ multiplex PCR, lists solely in-frame clones and lacks some. The sample carries 90,000 to 150,000 clones, about nine tenths recorded once. The material sequenced was peripheral blood, taken 28 days after the second AZD1222 dose. These receptor sequences come from an adult who received the AZD1222 COVID-19 vaccine. Each CDR3 is given with its conserved first and last residue. Fields, in order: D gene, J gene, clone size, V gene, CDR3 protein, CDR3 DNA. D genes are given only for firm matches. A row's size may be missing; if present it is once, few, many or a size class.

>TRBD2|TRBJ2-1|.|TRBV3-1/TRBV3-2
CASSHRPGGAEQFF
TGTGCCAGCAGCCACCGTCCGGGGGGGGCTGAGCAGTTCTTC
>.|TRBJ1-1|.|TRBV4-2
CASSQVGRNTEAFF
TGTGCCAGCAGCCAAGTGGGGAGGAACACTGAAGCTTTCTTT
>.|TRBJ1-6|.|TRBV14
CASSLQGIFYNSPLHF
TGTGCCAGCAGCCTACAGGGAATATTCTATAATTCACCCCTCCACTTT
>.|TRBJ1-1|.|TRBV5-4
CASSFGDLNTEAFF
TGTGCCAGCAGCTTTGGGGACCTGAACACTGAAGCTTTCTTT
>.|TRBJ2-1|.|TRBV13
CASSLFPGDEQFF
TGTGCCAGCAGCTTATTTCCGGGGGATGAGCAGTTCTTC
>.|TRBJ2-5|.|TRBV12-3/TRBV12-4
CASGRDYQETQYF
TGTGCCAGCGGCCGGGACTACCAAGAGACCCAGTACTTC
>.|TRBJ2-3|.|TRBV4-3
CASSQDIDGGATDTQYF
TGCGCCAGCAGCCAAGACATTGACGGGGGCGCCACAGATACGCAGTATTTT
>.|TRBJ2-1|.|TRBV6-5
CASRGGSREQFF
TGTGCCAGCAGGGGGGGTAGTCGGGAGCAGTTCTTC
>.|TRBJ1-1|few|TRBV6-6
CASSYSQGKSTEAFF
TGTGCCAGCAGTTACAGTCAGGGGAAGTCCACTGAAGCTTTCTTT
>TRBD1|TRBJ2-2|.|TRBV9
CASSVGQGGTGELFF
TGTGCCAGCAGCGTAGGACAGGGGGGCACCGGGGAGCTGTTTTTT
>TRBD1|TRBJ1-1|once|TRBV6-5
CASKHQGADTEAFF
TGTGCCAGCAAACATCAGGGGGCGGACACTGAAGCTTTCTTT
>TRBD1|TRBJ1-2|.|TRBV19
CASTPGQYYGYTF
TGTGCCAGTACTCCGGGACAGTACTATGGCTACACCTTC